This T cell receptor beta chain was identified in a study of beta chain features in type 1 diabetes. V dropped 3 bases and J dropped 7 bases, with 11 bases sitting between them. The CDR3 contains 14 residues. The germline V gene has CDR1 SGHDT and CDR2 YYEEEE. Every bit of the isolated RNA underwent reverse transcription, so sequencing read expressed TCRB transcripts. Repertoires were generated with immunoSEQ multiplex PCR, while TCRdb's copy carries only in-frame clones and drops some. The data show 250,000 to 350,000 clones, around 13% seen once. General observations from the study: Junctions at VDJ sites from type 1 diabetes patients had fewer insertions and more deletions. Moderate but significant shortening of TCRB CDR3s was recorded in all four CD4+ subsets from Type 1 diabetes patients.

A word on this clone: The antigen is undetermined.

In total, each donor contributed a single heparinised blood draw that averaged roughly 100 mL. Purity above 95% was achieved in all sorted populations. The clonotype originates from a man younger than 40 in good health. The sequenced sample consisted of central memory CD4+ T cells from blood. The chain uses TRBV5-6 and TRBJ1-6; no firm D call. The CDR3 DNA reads TGTGCCAGCAGCTCTCCAACCGGGAATTCACCCCTCCACTTT. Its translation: CASSSPTGNSPLHF.